This TCR beta chain was recorded in a study of T cell repertoires in cytomegalovirus infection. Study information: HLA-B-restricted CMV epitopes that are well studied were used alongside recently identified HLA-C-restricted ones.

V was pared by 5 bases and J by 5 bases, with 17 bases of the junction left unmatched. Germline V gives CDR1 SGHTA, CDR2 FQGNSA. CDR3 size: 18 residues. TCRdb reanalysed the reads using MiXCR and keeps one entry per CDR3 protein. The repertoire has 80,000 or so distinct CDR3 sequences, roughly 37% of them found once; the top ten carry approximately 93%. Remarks on this clonotype: Its antigen is not identified.

Study-wide results and limits: The response measured ex vivo was dominated by TCR beta clonotypes (HLA-C-restricted and CMV-specific). CMV carriers having the relevant HLA were flagged by cumulative public TCR beta family frequency.

The clonotype originates from a human donor in good health (CMV status not recorded). Some clones in this sample may be carry-over from other donors' samples. This specimen consisted of CD8+ T cells from cultured PBMCs, obtained from culture after CMV antigen stimulation. The chain is built from TRBV7-2 and TRBJ2-7; 11 bases align to TRBD2. The CDR3, as DNA: TGTGCCAGCAGCCTCATGGGTAGCGGGGGGGCCATCGTCGACGAGCAGTACTTC. It translates to CASSLMGSGGAIVDEQYF.